This is a list of T cell receptor beta chains from one sample in a study of molecular identifiers for immune sequencing clone quantification. One entry per CDR3 protein results from TCRdb running MiXCR on the PCR reads. There are hundreds of thousands of distinct CDR3 sequences in the sample; 25% occur only once, and 0.7% to 0.95% lies in the top ten. Sequencing input: naive CD8+ T cells from blood, with Jurkat cell RNA spiked in. The receptors derive from a human donor in good health. Some libraries in this study had Jurkat cell RNA spiked in. The CDR3 runs from the conserved cysteine through the conserved F or W. Fields, in order: V gene, J gene, D gene, clone size, CDR3 DNA, CDR3 protein. A D gene is named only where the DNA matches it firmly. Clone size is shown for a subset of rows, as once, few, many or a class of expanded clone.

TRBV6-5	TRBJ2-3	-	-	TGTGCCAGCAGAGATAATAAACTTAGCGGTCCTAGCACAGATACGCAGTATTTT	CASRDNKLSGPSTDTQYF
TRBV20-1	TRBJ2-3	-	many	TGCAGTGCTAAGGACATCCCTAGCACAGATACGCAGTATTTT	CSAKDIPSTDTQYF
TRBV3-1	TRBJ2-6	-	many	TGTGCCAGCAGCCAAGATACCCCAACCGAAAACTCTGGGGCCAACGTCCTGACTTTC	CASSQDTPTENSGANVLTF
TRBV14	TRBJ2-1	-	-	TGTGCCAGCAGCCGCCTAGCAATATACAATGAGCAGTTCTTC	CASSRLAIYNEQFF
TRBV29-1	TRBJ2-7	-	many	TGCAGCGTTAAGAAACAAAACTCCTACGAGCAGTACTTC	CSVKKQNSYEQYF
TRBV29-1	TRBJ1-1	-	many	TGCAGCGTTGTGAACACTGAAGCTTTCTTT	CSVVNTEAFF
TRBV3-1	TRBJ2-2	TRBD1	-	TGTGCCAGCAGCGTGGGACAGGGAGTCTCCCGGCGGGAGCTGTTTTTT	CASSVGQGVSRRELFF
TRBV7-9	TRBJ2-1	TRBD1	-	TGTGCCAGCAGCGAGCTACAGGGGGCCTCCTACAATGAGCAGTTCTTC	CASSELQGASYNEQFF
TRBV6-1	TRBJ1-1	TRBD1	-	TGTGCCAGCAGCGAGGACAGGTGGACTGAAGCTTTCTTT	CASSEDRWTEAFF
TRBV19	TRBJ1-5	TRBD1	many	TGTGCCAGTAGTACTAGGACAGGGTCGAATCAGCCCCAGCATTTT	CASSTRTGSNQPQHF
TRBV7-2	TRBJ2-7	-	-	TGTGCCAGCAGCTCGCTGGGGAACGAGCAGTACTTC	CASSSLGNEQYF
TRBV10-2	TRBJ2-3	TRBD2	few	TGCGCCAGCAGGCGGACTAGCGGGGGGGCCTTCACAGATACGCAGTATTTT	CASRRTSGGAFTDTQYF
TRBV7-2	TRBJ2-1	TRBD2	many	TGTGCCAGCAGCTTAGCTTCAGGACTAGCGCTAACCTACAATGAGCAGTTCTTC	CASSLASGLALTYNEQFF
TRBV27	TRBJ2-2	-	-	TGTGCCAGCAGTCCACAGAGTGCCGGGGAGCTGTTTTTT	CASSPQSAGELFF
TRBV20-1	TRBJ2-5	TRBD1	many	TGCAGTGCTAACAAACGACCGGGACAGTTGTACCAAGAGACCCAGTACTTC	CSANKRPGQLYQETQYF